The 9 T cell receptor beta chains below come from one sample, sequenced in a study of HIV-infected children after antiretroviral therapy interruption. Treatment specified: PENTA 11 planned treatment interruption arm or continuous ART arm. Unique molecular identifiers were included in an RNA-based 3' RACE TCR library. TCRdb re-derived calls from the 3' RACE reads in MiXCR, one entry per CDR3 protein. This sample yields about 89,000 distinct CDR3 sequences, of which approximately 6.9% are seen a single time; roughly 1.1% belongs to the top ten. This specimen was CD45RA+ CD4+ T cells from PBMCs, pooled from several time points, taken from a donor given antiretroviral therapy, either interrupted or continuous. As for subset: naive CD4+ CD45RA+ CD45RO- T cells. The source is a pool of human donors with HIV.

The chain joins TRBV19 to TRBJ2-1; a weak D match, TRBD2 (6 bases). This CDR3 has 14 residues. V was trimmed by 1 base and J by 2 bases, leaving 6 bases between them. CDR1 is LNHDA and CDR2 is SQIVND in the germline V gene (reference sequence). The CDR3 region has the DNA TGTGCCAGTAGTATAGCGGGGGCCTACAATGAGCAGTTCTTC. Amino acid sequence: CASSIAGAYNEQFF.

This clonotype has a count of ten or more. Compared with germline, one end of the junction differs, possibly owing to a read error. V and J are TRBV6-6 and TRBJ2-3; D is unclear. Germline V CDR1 and CDR2: MNHNY, SVGAGI (reference sequence). The CDR3 covers 12 residues. The CDR3 bases are TGTGCCACCAGTGGCCCAGAAGATACGCAGTATTTT. Translating it yields CATSGPEDTQYF.

The V gene is TRBV5-4, the J gene TRBJ2-3; 11 bases align to TRBD2. The CDR3 consists of 15 residues. Germline assignment: CDR1 SGHNT and CDR2 YYREEE (reference sequence). The V gene end was trimmed by 9 bases and the J gene end by 5 bases; junction bases not matched to a gene: 11. The CDR3 is CATKRLLAGGDTQYF. The CDR3 DNA reads TGTGCCACAAAACGACTCCTAGCGGGGGGAGATACGCAGTATTTT. The full variable domain, its missing parts supplied by reference TRBV5-4 and TRBJ2-3, is ETGVTQSPTHLIKTRGQQVTLRCSSQSGHNTVSWYQQALGQGPQFIFQYYREEENGRGNFPPRFSGLQFPNYSSELNVNALELDDSALYLCATKRLLAGGDTQYFGPGTRLTVL.

This clonotype was detected ten times or more. This chain uses TRBV10-2 with TRBJ2-1; the match to TRBD2 covers 9 bases. V dropped 7 bases and J dropped 5; count of bases not matched to a gene: 9. Germline loops: CDR1 WSHSY, CDR2 SAAADI. The CDR3 loop spans 15 amino acids. Written as DNA, the CDR3 is TGCGCCAGCATCCTCAGCGGGGGGCTCAACAATGAGCAGTTCTTC. Translated, it gives CASILSGGLNNEQFF.

This clonotype came up many times. The V call is TRBV4-2, the J call TRBJ2-7; TRBD2 aligns across 7 bases. CDR3 length equals 13 residues. Germline values: CDR1 LGHNA, CDR2 YNFKEQ. The ends lost 4 bases at V and 4 bases at J; junction bases unmatched: 4. The CDR3: CASSRREVYEQYF. DNA of the CDR3: TGTGCCAGCAGCCGTCGGGAGGTGTACGAGCAGTACTTC.

At least ten counts were recorded for this clonotype. J is TRBJ2-7 and V is TRBV5-1; D is unclear. Germline loops: CDR1 SGHRS, CDR2 YFSETQ. The CDR3 sequence is 13 residues long. V lost 1 base to trimming and J lost 7 bases, with 12 bases between them. CDR3 sequence reads: CASSLIRTGEQYF. For the CDR3, the DNA is TGCGCCAGCAGCTTGATTCGGACCGGGGAGCAGTACTTC. The variable domain in full, completed from reference TRBV5-1 and TRBJ2-7, reads KAGVTQTPRYLIKTRGQQVTLSCSPISGHRSVSWYQQTPGQGLQFLFEYFSETQRNKGNFPGRFSGRQFSNSRSEMNVSTLELGDSALYLCASSLIRTGEQYFGPGTRLTVT.

At least ten counts were recorded for this clonotype. This rearrangement joins TRBV7-2 to TRBJ1-1; 7 nucleotides match TRBD1. Germline V gene lookup returns CDR1 SGHTA and CDR2 FQGNSA. Trimming cost V 5 bases and J 6 bases; bases outside gene matches: 3. The CDR3 totals 12 residues. This chain's CDR3 is CASSPRGPEAFF. Here the CDR3 DNA reads TGTGCCAGCAGCCCAAGGGGGCCTGAAGCTTTCTTT.

Ten or more counts support this clonotype. The J gene is TRBJ2-1, the V gene TRBV11-1; tentative D call: TRBD1 (6 bases). The CDR3 is 12 residues long. Looked up from germline, CDR1 is SGHAT and CDR2 is FQDESV (reference sequence). Trimming removed 8 bases at V and 4 bases at J, with 9 bases between. CDR3 residues: CASLDSYNEQFF. The CDR3 DNA sequence: TGTGCCAGCTTGGACAGTTACAATGAGCAGTTCTTC.

The table lists this clonotype with many counts. The chain couples TRBV29-1 to TRBJ2-5; D might be TRBD1 (6 bases). Trimming stripped 6 bases from V and 5 bases from J, with 16 bases between. Germline V gene data show CDR1 as SQVTM and CDR2 as ANQGSEA. The length of the CDR3 is 13 residues. The CDR3 here is CSVESGQKETQYF. The CDR3 nucleotides read TGCAGCGTGGAATCCGGACAGAAGGAGACCCAGTACTTC.